This T cell receptor beta chain was retrieved from a study of blood T cells in healthy people across ages. At the level of the study: There was about one barcoded beta molecule captured by template switching per two T cells.

Findings and limits, study-wide: A roughly linear age-dependent decrease characterized TCR beta diversity per million T cells.

Turning to this clonotype: Its antigen is undetermined.

The authors ran a second PCR of about 7 to 11 cycles using a sample-barcoded 5' primer and a J-beta primer mix. TCRdb reprocessed the 5' RACE reads via MiXCR and lists one record per CDR3 protein. This table has hundreds of thousands of distinct CDR3 sequences, around 45% appearing once. Trimming took off 3 bases at V and 0 bases at J, with 7 bases between the two ends. Germline CDR1 reads SGHDT; CDR2 reads YYEEEE. This CDR3 spans 15 amino acids. Ranging in age from about 6 to 100, the donors were healthy Caucasian individuals from Russia. Sequencing was performed on blood. This receptor was identified in a woman aged 60-70 years in good health. The chain employs TRBV5-6 and TRBJ2-6, with unresolved D. CDR3 protein: CASSWHSSGANVLTF. Written as DNA, the CDR3 is TGTGCCAGCAGCTGGCACAGCTCTGGGGCCAACGTCCTGACTTTC.